The T cell receptor beta chain under discussion was sequenced for a study of neurological immune-mediated disorders. There are many counts of this clonotype. TCRdb re-derived calls from the 5' RACE reads in MiXCR, one entry per CDR3 protein. The sample yields roughly 62,000 distinct CDR3 sequences, 2% to 2.5% seen once. Material: PBMCs. This TCR derives from a man aged 50 to 59 with multiple sclerosis.

CDR3 sequence: CASSFDSFYEQYF. DNA of the CDR3: TGTGCCAGCAGCTTCGACAGTTTTTACGAGCAGTACTTC. This sequence joins TRBV7-2 and TRBJ2-7; D is possibly TRBD1 (5 bases). V was trimmed by 3 bases and J by 4 bases, leaving 10 bases between them. The CDR3 has 13 residues. The germline gives CDR1 SGHTA, CDR2 FQGNSA.